This is a list of T cell receptor beta chains from one sample in a study of beta chain features in type 1 diabetes. Sequenced by immunoSEQ multiplex PCR; TCRdb stores in-frame clones only, minus some. The sample lists around 430,000 clones; around 30% were seen once. Sequencing was performed on naive CD4+ T cells from blood. These receptors originate from a man aged 18-30 years in good health. CDR3s include the opening cysteine and the closing phenylalanine or tryptophan. A D gene is named only where the DNA matches it firmly. Clone size is shown for a subset of rows, as once, few, many or a class of expanded clone.

v_call: TRBV7-2; j_call: TRBJ2-7; clone_size: .; d_call: .; cdr3_aa: CASSLGGGSPYEQYF; cdr3_nt: TGTGCCAGCAGCTTAGGAGGGGGGAGCCCCTACGAGCAGTACTTC
v_call: TRBV5-1; j_call: TRBJ2-1; clone_size: few; d_call: .; cdr3_aa: CASSLAPEGRWIF; cdr3_nt: TGCGCCAGCAGCTTGGCCCCAGAGGGTCGGTGGATCTTC
v_call: TRBV9; j_call: TRBJ2-5; clone_size: few; d_call: TRBD2; cdr3_aa: CASSGPGGQETQYF; cdr3_nt: TGTGCCAGCAGCGGCCCGGGGGGCCAAGAGACCCAGTACTTC
v_call: TRBV4-1; j_call: TRBJ2-1; clone_size: .; d_call: TRBD2; cdr3_aa: CASSQMTGVFTSGENEQFF; cdr3_nt: TGCGCCAGCAGCCAAATGACAGGGGTCTTTACTAGCGGGGAAAATGAGCAGTTCTTC
v_call: TRBV19; j_call: TRBJ2-1; clone_size: .; d_call: .; cdr3_aa: CASSYGAYNEQFF; cdr3_nt: TGTGCCAGTAGTTATGGCGCCTACAATGAGCAGTTCTTC
v_call: TRBV29-1; j_call: TRBJ2-7; clone_size: few; d_call: TRBD1; cdr3_aa: CSVQPGQAYYEQYF; cdr3_nt: TGCAGCGTACAGCCGGGACAGGCTTACTACGAGCAGTACTTC
v_call: TRBV19; j_call: TRBJ2-1; clone_size: .; d_call: .; cdr3_aa: CASSIWNEQFF; cdr3_nt: TGTGCCAGTAGTATTTGGAATGAGCAGTTCTTC
v_call: TRBV7-9; j_call: TRBJ2-5; clone_size: .; d_call: .; cdr3_aa: CASSLVIPETQYF; cdr3_nt: TGTGCCAGCAGCTTAGTTATCCCGGAGACCCAGTACTTC
v_call: TRBV29-1; j_call: TRBJ2-7; clone_size: few; d_call: .; cdr3_aa: CSVAGYDEQYF; cdr3_nt: TGCAGCGTTGCCGGGTACGACGAGCAGTACTTC
v_call: TRBV5-1; j_call: TRBJ2-1; clone_size: few; d_call: TRBD2; cdr3_aa: CASSLELAGSGNEQFF; cdr3_nt: TGCGCCAGCAGCTTGGAACTAGCGGGATCCGGCAATGAGCAGTTCTTC